What follows describes a single TCR beta chain. Authors' processing steps: Estimation of nucleated cell counts relied on the amplification of reference gene primers. This table comes from immunoSEQ multiplex PCR, and its TCRdb copy is limited to in-frame clones, with some not included. The DNA gave D and trimming, while V, J and clone size come from that table. This sample yields some 200,000 clones, of which roughly nine tenths are seen a single time; 0.75% to 0.95% belongs to the top ten. The sample belongs to a study of blood T cell repertoires in COVID-19. On the study more broadly: Spain, Italy and the United States supplied samples that represented acute and convalescent COVID-19. From T cells, B-cell-depleted T cells, or PBMCs came the material, which was cDNA or gDNA.

This CDR3 has 15 residues. The germline V and J ends were trimmed by 5 bases and 5 bases, with 15 bases remaining between them. From germline, CDR1 is SGHNT and CDR2 YENEEA. J is TRBJ2-2 and V is TRBV11-3, with TRBD2 as a possible D gene (6 bases). This sequence was found in a woman in her 70s with acute or convalescent COVID-19. Sequences were obtained from peripheral blood. The CDR3 coding sequence is TGTGCCAGCAGCCGCGGGAATCTGTGGACCGGGGAGCTGTTTTTT. Amino acid sequence: CASSRGNLWTGELFF.